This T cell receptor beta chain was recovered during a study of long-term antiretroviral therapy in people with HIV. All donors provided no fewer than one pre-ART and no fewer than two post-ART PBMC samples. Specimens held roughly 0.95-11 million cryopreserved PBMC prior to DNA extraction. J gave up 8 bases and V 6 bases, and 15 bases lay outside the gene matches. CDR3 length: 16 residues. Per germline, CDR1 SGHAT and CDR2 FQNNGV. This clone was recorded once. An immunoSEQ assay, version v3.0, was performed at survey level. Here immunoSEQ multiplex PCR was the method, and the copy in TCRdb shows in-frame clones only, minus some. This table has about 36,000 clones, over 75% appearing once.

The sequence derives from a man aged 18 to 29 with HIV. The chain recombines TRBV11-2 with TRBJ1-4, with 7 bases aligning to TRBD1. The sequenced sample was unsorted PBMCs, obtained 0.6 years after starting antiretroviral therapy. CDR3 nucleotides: TGTGCCAGCAGTAATCGACAGGGTGGTGGCTTGGAAAAACTGTTTTTT. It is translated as CASSNRQGGGLEKLFF.